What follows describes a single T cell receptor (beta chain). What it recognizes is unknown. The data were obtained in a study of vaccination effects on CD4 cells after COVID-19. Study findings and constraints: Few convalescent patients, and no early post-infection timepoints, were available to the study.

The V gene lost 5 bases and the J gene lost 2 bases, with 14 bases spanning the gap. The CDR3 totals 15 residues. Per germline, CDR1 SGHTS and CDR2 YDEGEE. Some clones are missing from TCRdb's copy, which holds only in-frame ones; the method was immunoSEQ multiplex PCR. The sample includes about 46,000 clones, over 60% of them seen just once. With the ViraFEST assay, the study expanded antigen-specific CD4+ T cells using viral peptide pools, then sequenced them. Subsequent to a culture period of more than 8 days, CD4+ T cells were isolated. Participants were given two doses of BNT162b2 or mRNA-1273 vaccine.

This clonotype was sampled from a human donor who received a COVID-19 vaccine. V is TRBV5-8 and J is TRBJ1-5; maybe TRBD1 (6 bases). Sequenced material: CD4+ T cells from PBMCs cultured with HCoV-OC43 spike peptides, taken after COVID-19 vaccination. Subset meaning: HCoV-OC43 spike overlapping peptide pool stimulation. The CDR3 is CASRITRGGNQPQHF. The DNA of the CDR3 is TGTGCCAGCAGGATAACCAGGGGCGGCAATCAGCCCCAGCATTTT.